This TCR beta chain was profiled in a study of CD8 T cells in Susac syndrome. Reverse transcription of 0.5 to 1 ug RNA was performed with random hexamers. Using its own MiXCR run on the immunoSEQ multiplex PCR reads, TCRdb lists one record per CDR3 protein. The repertoire holds about 400,000 distinct CDR3 sequences, with around 85% as singletons. The germline V gene encodes CDR1 MNHEY and CDR2 SVGAGI. Deletions cut 4 bases from V and 4 bases from J, with 23 bases between. The CDR3 sequence is 17 residues long. Sequenced input: CD8+ T cells from PBMCs. The source is a human donor with multiple sclerosis. The chain couples TRBV6-5 to TRBJ2-7; D tentatively reads TRBD1 or TRBD2 (5 bases each). In DNA, the CDR3 is TGTGCCAGCAGTTCAATTGGTCCCAGGGAGACTGGTTACGAGCAGTACTTC. Protein: CASSSIGPRETGYEQYF.